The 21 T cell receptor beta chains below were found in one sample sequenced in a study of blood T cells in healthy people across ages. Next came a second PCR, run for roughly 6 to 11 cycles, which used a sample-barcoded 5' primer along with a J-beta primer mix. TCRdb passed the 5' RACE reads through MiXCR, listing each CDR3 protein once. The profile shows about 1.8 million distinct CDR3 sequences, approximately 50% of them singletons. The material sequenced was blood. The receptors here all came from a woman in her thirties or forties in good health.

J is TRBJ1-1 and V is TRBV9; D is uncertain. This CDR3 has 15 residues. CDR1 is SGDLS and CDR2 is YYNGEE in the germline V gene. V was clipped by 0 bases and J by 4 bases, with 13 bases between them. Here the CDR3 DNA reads TGTGCCAGCAGCGTAGTTAGTTGTTGTATCACTGAAGCTTTCTTT. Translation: CASSVVSCCITEAFF.

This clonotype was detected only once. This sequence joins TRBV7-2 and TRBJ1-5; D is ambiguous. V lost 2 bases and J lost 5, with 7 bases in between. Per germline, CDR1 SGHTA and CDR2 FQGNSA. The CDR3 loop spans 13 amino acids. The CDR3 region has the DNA TGTGCCAGCAGCTTATCCATGGATCAGCCCCAGCATTTT. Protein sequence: CASSLSMDQPQHF.

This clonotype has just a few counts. This CDR3 is CASSPGGLADEQFF. The DNA for the CDR3 is TGCGCCAGCAGCCCAGGGGGACTAGCGGATGAGCAGTTCTTC. The chain has TRBV4-3 and TRBJ2-1, with 11 bases that match TRBD2. The germline V gene encodes CDR1 LGHNA and CDR2 YSLEER. The CDR3 sequence is 14 residues long. J gave up 8 bases and V 4 bases, and 4 bases lay outside the gene matches.

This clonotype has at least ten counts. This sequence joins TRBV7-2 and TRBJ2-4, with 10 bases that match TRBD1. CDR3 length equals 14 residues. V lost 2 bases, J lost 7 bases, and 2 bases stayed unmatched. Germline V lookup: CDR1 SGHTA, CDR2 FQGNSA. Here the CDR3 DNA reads TGTGCCAGCAGCTTAAGGGACAGGGGCAACATTCAGTACTTC. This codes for CASSLRDRGNIQYF.

The CDR3 is CASSLYSQGAGTEAFF. The CDR3 DNA reads as TGTGCCAGCAGCTTATATTCCCAGGGGGCTGGCACTGAAGCTTTCTTT. V is TRBV7-2 and J is TRBJ1-1; 8 bases align to TRBD1. Looked up from germline, CDR1 is SGHTA and CDR2 is FQGNSA. The V gene end was trimmed by 2 bases and the J gene end by 4 bases; junction bases not matched to a gene: 9. The CDR3 is made up of 16 amino acids.

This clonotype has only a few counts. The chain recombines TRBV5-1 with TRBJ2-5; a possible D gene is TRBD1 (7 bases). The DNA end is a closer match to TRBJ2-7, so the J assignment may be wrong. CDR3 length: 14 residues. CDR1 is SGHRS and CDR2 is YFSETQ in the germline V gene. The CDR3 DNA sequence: TGCGCCAGCAAAGTGACAGGGACTTCCTACGAGCAGTACTTC. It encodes CASKVTGTSYEQYF.

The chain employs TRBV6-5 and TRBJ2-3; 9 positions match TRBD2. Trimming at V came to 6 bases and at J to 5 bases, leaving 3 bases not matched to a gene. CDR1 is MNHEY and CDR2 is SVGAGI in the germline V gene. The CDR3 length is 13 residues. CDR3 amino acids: CASRLAGEDTQYF. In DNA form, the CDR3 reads TGTGCCAGCAGATTAGCGGGGGAAGATACGCAGTATTTT.

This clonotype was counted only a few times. The CDR3 coding sequence is TGTGCCAGCAGCCAAGTGGGTGTCTACAATGAGCAGTTCTTC. Residues: CASSQVGVYNEQFF. The genes are TRBV4-2 and TRBJ2-1; no reliable D call. With 1 base removed from V and 3 bases from J, the gap between germline ends came to 7 bases. Germline V CDR1 and CDR2: LGHNA, YNFKEQ. This CDR3 is built from 14 residues.

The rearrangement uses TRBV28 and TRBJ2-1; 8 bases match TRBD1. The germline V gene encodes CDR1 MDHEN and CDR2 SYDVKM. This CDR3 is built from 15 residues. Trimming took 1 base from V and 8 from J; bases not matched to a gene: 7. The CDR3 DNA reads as TGTGCCAGCAGTTTATCTGCGCAGGGGGCGTATGAGCAGTTCTTC. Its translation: CASSLSAQGAYEQFF.

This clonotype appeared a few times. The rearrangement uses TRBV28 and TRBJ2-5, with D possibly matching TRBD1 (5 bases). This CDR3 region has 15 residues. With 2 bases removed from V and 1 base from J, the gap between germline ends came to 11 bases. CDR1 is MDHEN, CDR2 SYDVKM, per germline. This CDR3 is CASSLKRQIQETQYF. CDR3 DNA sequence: TGTGCCAGCAGTTTAAAAAGACAGATCCAAGAGACCCAGTACTTC.

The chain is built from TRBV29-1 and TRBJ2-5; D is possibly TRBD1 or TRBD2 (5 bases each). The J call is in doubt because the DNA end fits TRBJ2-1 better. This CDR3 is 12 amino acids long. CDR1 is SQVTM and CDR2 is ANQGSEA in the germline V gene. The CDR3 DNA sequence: TGCAGCGTTGACCGCCAGGGAGAGACCCAGTTCTTC. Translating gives CSVDRQGETQFF.

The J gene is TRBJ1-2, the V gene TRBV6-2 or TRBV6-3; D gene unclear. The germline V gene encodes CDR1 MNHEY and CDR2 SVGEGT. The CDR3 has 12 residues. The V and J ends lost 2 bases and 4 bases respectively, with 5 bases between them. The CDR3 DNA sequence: TGTGCCAGCAGTTACAGGTTCTATGGCTACACCTTC. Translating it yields CASSYRFYGYTF.

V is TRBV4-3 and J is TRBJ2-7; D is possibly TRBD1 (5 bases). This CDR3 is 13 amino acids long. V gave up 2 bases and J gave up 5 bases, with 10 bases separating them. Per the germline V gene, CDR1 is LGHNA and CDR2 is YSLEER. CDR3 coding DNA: TGCGCCAGCAGCCAAAGGGGTGCTCACGAGCAGTACTTC. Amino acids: CASSQRGAHEQYF.

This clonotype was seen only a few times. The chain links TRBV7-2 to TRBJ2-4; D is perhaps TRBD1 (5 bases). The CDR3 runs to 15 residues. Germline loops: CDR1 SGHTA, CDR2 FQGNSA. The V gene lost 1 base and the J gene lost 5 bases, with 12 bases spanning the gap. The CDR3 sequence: CASSLDMGRENIQYF. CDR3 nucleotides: TGTGCCAGCAGCTTAGACATGGGGCGAGAAAACATTCAGTACTTC.

In DNA, the CDR3 is TGTGCCAGCAGGAAACAGGGGGCGCCTAATGAAAAACTGTTTTTT. It yields the protein CASRKQGAPNEKLFF. This chain connects TRBV12-3 or TRBV12-4 to TRBJ1-4, with 9 bases fitting TRBD1. The V gene end was trimmed by 6 bases and the J gene end by 3 bases; junction bases not matched to a gene: 5. This CDR3 region has 15 residues.

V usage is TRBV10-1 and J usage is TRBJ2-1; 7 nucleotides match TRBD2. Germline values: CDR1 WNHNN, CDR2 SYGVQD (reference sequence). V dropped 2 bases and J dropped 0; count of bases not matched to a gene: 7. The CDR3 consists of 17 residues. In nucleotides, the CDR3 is TGCGCCAGCAGTGAGGCTCTGCGGGGGAGCTCCTACAATGAGCAGTTCTTC. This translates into CASSEALRGSSYNEQFF.

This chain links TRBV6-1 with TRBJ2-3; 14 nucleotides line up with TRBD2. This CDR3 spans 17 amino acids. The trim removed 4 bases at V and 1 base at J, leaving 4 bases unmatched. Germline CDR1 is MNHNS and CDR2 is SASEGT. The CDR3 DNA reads TGTGCCAGCAGTGCCCGGACTAGCGGGGGGCGCACAGATACGCAGTATTTT. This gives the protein CASSARTSGGRTDTQYF.

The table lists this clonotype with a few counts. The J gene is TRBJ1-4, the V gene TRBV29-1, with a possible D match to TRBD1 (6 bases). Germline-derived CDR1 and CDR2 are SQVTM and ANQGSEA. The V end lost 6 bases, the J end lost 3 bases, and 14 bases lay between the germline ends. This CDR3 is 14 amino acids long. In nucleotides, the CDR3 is TGCAGCGTGGAAAACAGGGCTTCTAATGAAAAACTGTTTTTT. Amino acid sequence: CSVENRASNEKLFF. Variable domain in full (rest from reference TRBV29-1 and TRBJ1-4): SAVISQKPSRDICQRGTSLTIQCQVDSQVTMMFWYRQQPGQSLTLIATANQGSEATYESGFVIDKFPISRPNLTFSTLTVSNMSPEDSSIYLCSVENRASNEKLFFGSGTQLSVL.

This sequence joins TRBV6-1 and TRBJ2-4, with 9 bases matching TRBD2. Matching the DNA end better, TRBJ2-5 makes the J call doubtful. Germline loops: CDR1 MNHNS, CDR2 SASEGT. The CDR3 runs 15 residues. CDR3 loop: CASSPPGSGGETQYF. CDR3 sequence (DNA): TGTGCCAGCAGTCCCCCCGGGAGCGGGGGGGAGACCCAGTACTTC.

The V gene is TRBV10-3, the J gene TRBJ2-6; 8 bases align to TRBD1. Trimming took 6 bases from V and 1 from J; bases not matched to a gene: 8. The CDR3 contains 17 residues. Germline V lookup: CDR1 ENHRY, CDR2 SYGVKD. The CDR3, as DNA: TGTGCCATCAGATCCGGACAGGGTAGATCTGGGGCCAACGTCCTGACTTTC. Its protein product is CAIRSGQGRSGANVLTF.

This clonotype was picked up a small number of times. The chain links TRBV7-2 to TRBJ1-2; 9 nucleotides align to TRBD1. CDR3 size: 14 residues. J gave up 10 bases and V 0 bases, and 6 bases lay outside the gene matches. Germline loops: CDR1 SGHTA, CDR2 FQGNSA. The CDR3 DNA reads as TGTGCCAGCAGCTTAGCCGGGACAGGGTCGGCCTACACCTTC. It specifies CASSLAGTGSAYTF.